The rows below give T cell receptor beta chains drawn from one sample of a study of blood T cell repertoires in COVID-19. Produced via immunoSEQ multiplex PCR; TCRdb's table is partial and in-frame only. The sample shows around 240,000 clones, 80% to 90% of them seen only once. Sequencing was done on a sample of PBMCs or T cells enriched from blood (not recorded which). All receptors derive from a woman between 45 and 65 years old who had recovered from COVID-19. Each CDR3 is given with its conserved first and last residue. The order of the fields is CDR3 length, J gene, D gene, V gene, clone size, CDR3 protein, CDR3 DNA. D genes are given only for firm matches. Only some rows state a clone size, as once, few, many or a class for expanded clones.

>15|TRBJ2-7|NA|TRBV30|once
CAWRGQREIPYEQYF
TGTGCCTGGAGGGGACAAAGGGAGATCCCCTACGAGCAGTACTTC
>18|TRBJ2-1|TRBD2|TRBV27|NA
CASSSQGSGRGVYNEQFF
TGTGCCAGCAGTTCCCAGGGAAGCGGGAGGGGAGTTTACAATGAGCAGTTCTTC
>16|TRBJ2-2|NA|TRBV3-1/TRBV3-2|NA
CASSPSSASNTGELFF
TGTGCCAGCAGCCCGTCTAGCGCTTCGAACACCGGGGAGCTGTTTTTT
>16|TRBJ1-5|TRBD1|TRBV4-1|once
CASSSIQGAVNQPQHF
TGCGCCAGCAGTTCGATTCAGGGGGCAGTCAATCAGCCCCAGCATTTT
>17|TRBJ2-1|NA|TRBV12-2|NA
CASRLEASRTPYNEQFF
TGTGCAAGTCGCTTAGAGGCTAGCCGGACCCCCTACAATGAGCAGTTCTTC
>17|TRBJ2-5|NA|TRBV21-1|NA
CASKKKGQQGSEETQYF
TGTGCCAGCAAAAAAAAAGGCCAACAGGGATCGGAAGAGACCCAGTACTTC
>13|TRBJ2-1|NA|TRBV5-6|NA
CASSSDGDNEQFF
TGTGCCAGCAGCTCAGACGGGGACAATGAGCAGTTCTTC
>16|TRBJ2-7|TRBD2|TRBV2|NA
CASSELGGSLTYEQYF
TGTGCCAGCAGTGAACTCGGCGGGAGTCTTACCTACGAGCAGTACTTC
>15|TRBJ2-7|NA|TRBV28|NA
CASSLTGRGSYEQYF
TGTGCCAGCAGTTTAACCGGGCGGGGCTCCTACGAGCAGTACTTC
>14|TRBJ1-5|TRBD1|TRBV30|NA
CAWKTGGSNQPQHF
TGTGCCTGGAAGACAGGGGGCAGCAATCAGCCCCAGCATTTT
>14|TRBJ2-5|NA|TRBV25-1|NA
CASSLGTGEETQYF
TGTGCCAGCAGTTTAGGGACTGGGGAGGAGACCCAGTACTTC
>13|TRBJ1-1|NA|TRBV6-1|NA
CASSQAMNTEAFF
TGTGCCAGCAGTCAAGCCATGAACACTGAAGCTTTCTTT
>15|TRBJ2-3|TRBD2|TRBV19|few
CASSISASGSDTQYF
TGTGCCAGTAGTATCTCGGCTAGCGGATCAGATACGCAGTATTTT
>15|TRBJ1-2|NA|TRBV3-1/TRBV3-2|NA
CASSQEGGRSYGYTF
TGTGCCAGCAGCCAAGAGGGGGGGCGAAGCTATGGCTACACCTTC
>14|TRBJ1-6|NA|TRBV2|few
CASSEYGPESPLHF
TGTGCCAGCAGTGAATATGGCCCGGAGTCACCCCTCCACTTT
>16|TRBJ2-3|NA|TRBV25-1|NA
CASSGRRVGDVDTQYF
TGTGCCAGCAGTGGCCGGCGGGTCGGTGATGTGGATACGCAGTATTTT
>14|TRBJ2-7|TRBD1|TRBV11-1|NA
CASSRTGDSYEQYF
TGTGCCAGCAGCAGGACAGGGGACTCCTACGAGCAGTACTTC
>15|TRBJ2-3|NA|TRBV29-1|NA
CSDTHLGDCTDTQYF
TGCAGCGATACACATCTCGGGGATTGCACAGATACGCAGTATTTT
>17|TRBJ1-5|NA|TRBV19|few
CASNPTRGGMANQPQHF
TGTGCCAGTAACCCCACCCGCGGGGGGATGGCCAATCAGCCCCAGCATTTT
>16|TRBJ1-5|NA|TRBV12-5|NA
CASGLVWAVVPQPQHF
TGTGCTAGTGGTTTGGTATGGGCAGTAGTACCTCAGCCCCAGCATTTT
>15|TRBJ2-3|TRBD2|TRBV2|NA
CASRRLAGGEDTQYF
TGTGCCAGCAGGAGACTAGCGGGAGGGGAAGATACGCAGTATTTT
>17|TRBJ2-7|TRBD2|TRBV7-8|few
CASSSLSGRAVPYEQYF
TGTGCCAGCAGCTCCCTTAGCGGGAGGGCCGTGCCCTACGAGCAGTACTTC
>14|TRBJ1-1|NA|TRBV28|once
CASRGESRNTEAFF
TGTGCCAGCCGCGGGGAGTCGCGGAACACTGAAGCTTTCTTT
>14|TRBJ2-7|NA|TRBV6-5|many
CASSYRGPGNEQYF
TGTGCCAGCAGTTACCGAGGGCCGGGTAACGAGCAGTACTTC
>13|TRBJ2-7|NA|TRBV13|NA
CASSIDRSYEQYF
TGTGCCAGCAGCATAGACAGATCCTACGAGCAGTACTTC
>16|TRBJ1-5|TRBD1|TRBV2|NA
CASQETGGQGTQPQHF
TGTGCCAGCCAAGAGACTGGGGGACAGGGAACTCAGCCCCAGCATTTT
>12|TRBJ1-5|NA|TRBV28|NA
CASSFQYQPQHF
TGTGCCAGCAGTTTCCAGTATCAGCCCCAGCATTTT
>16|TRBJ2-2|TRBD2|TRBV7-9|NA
CASSQGTSNYPGELFF
TGTGCCAGCAGCCAGGGGACTAGCAATTACCCCGGGGAGCTGTTTTTT
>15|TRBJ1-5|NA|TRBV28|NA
CATLRRGGLRQPQHF
TGTGCCACTCTACGACGGGGGGGGCTACGTCAGCCCCAGCATTTT
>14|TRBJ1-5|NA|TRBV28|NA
CASSSTGLGQPQHF
TGTGCCAGCAGTTCCACAGGGCTTGGACAGCCCCAGCATTTT
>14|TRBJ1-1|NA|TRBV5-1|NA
CASSLGRPNTEAFF
TGCGCCAGCAGCTTGGGCAGGCCGAACACTGAAGCTTTCTTT
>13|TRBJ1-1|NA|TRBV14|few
CASSYSGNTEAFF
TGTGCCAGCAGCTACAGCGGGAACACTGAAGCTTTCTTT
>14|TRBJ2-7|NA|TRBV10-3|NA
CAISESTQAYEQYF
TGTGCCATCAGTGAGTCGACTCAAGCCTACGAGCAGTACTTC
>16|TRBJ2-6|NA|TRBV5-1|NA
CASSLDTGSGANVLTF
TGCGCCAGCAGCTTGGATACAGGCTCTGGGGCCAACGTCCTGACTTTC
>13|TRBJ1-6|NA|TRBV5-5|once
CASSLAGATALHF
TGTGCCAGCAGCTTGGCGGGAGCGACGGCCCTCCACTTT
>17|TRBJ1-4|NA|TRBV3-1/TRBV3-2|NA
CASSQSIADATNEKLFF
TGTGCCAGCAGCCAATCGATAGCCGACGCAACTAATGAAAAACTGTTTTTT
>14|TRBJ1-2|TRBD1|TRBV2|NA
CASSGDRGVDGYTF
TGTGCCAGCAGCGGGGACAGGGGAGTGGACGGCTACACCTTC
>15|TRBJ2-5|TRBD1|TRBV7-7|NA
CASSAGQGPQETQYF
TGTGCTAGCAGCGCGGGACAGGGACCGCAAGAGACCCAGTACTTC
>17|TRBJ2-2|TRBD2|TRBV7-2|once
CASSSRGGTSRTGELFF
TGTGCCAGCAGCTCCCGCGGTGGGACTAGCCGCACCGGGGAGCTGTTTTTT
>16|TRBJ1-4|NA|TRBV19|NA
CASSIVRGTTNEKLFF
TGTGCCAGTAGTATAGTGCGGGGGACAACTAATGAAAAACTGTTTTTT
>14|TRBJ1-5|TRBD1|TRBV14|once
CASSRPGTGQPQHF
TGTGCCAGCAGCCGTCCCGGGACAGGCCAGCCCCAGCATTTT
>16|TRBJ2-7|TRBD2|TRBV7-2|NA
CASSLGSSGRSHEQYF
TGTGCCAGCAGCTTAGGATCCAGCGGGAGGTCCCACGAGCAGTACTTC
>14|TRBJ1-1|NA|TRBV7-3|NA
CASSPGTPGTEAFF
TGTGCCAGCAGCCCTGGGACTCCCGGCACTGAAGCTTTCTTT
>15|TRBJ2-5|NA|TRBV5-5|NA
CASSLVGPTKETQYF
TGTGCCAGCAGCTTGGTGGGCCCGACTAAAGAGACCCAGTACTTC
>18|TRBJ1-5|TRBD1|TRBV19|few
CASSISWGLTGVNQPQHF
TGTGCCAGTAGTATAAGCTGGGGATTGACAGGGGTGAATCAGCCCCAGCATTTT
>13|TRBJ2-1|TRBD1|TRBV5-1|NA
CASSASTGTGRFF
TGCGCCAGCAGCGCATCGACCGGGACAGGGCGGTTCTTC
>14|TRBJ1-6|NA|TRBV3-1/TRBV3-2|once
CASSQVSGNSPLHF
TGTGCCAGCAGCCAAGTGTCAGGGAATTCACCCCTCCACTTT
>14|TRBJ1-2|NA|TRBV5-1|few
CASTDPTGSYGYTF
TGCGCCAGCACCGATCCCACAGGGAGCTATGGCTACACCTTC
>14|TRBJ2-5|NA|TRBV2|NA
CASSEWYSTETQYF
TGTGCCAGCAGTGAATGGTATAGCACAGAGACCCAGTACTTC
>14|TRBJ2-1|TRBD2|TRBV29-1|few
CSGLGLADYNEQFF
TGCAGCGGGCTGGGACTAGCGGACTACAATGAGCAGTTCTTC
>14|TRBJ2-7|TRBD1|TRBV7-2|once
CASSPTGGRYEQYF
TGTGCCAGCAGCCCGACAGGGGGCCGGTACGAGCAGTACTTC
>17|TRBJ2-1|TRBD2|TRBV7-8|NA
CASSLVAGVGYSSEQFF
TGTGCCAGCAGCTTAGTGGCGGGAGTGGGGTACAGCAGTGAGCAGTTCTTC
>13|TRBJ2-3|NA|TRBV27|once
CASSFIVTDTQYF
TGTGCCAGCAGTTTTATAGTCACAGATACGCAGTATTTT
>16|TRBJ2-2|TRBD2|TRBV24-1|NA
CATSAGLAGAVGELFF
TGTGCCACCAGTGCCGGACTAGCGGGAGCGGTCGGGGAGCTGTTTTTT